The sequence of this T cell receptor beta chain was determined in a study of T cell responses to AZD1222 COVID-19 vaccine. Germline V gives CDR1 MGHRA, CDR2 YSYEKL. This CDR3 region has 17 residues. With 0 bases clipped from V and 0 bases from J, the junction kept 7 bases outside the gene matches. Measured with immunoSEQ multiplex PCR; TCRdb has only the in-frame clones, and not every one. The table lists 130,000 to 150,000 clones, around 90% of them singletons, with approximately 2.1% in the top ten. The sample was peripheral blood, taken on day 0 of AZD1222 vaccination. The receptor was derived from an adult in good health. V usage is TRBV4-1 and J usage is TRBJ2-7; TRBD2 matches at 8 bases. CDR3 sequence (DNA): TGCGCCAGCAGCCAAGATGGGGCTAGCGGGCTCTCCTACGAGCAGTACTTC. Amino acid sequence: CASSQDGASGLSYEQYF.